Included here is one TCR beta chain sequence, with context. The sample comes from a study of blood T cell repertoires in COVID-19. Overall study context: Samples representing acute and convalescent COVID-19 were sourced from the United States, Italy and Spain. Nucleic acid was either cDNA or gDNA, and it came from T cells, B-cell-depleted T cells, or PBMCs.

Original analysis: Counts of nucleated cells, estimated from reference gene primer amplification, were obtained. Libraries were prepared by immunoSEQ multiplex PCR; TCRdb keeps only in-frame clonotypes and omits some of them. That table supplies the V and J calls and clone size; D and trimming were determined from the DNA. The table lists some 260,000 clones, less than 85% of them singletons. V was shortened by 7 bases and J by 4 bases, with 14 bases between the two germline ends. The germline V gene has CDR1 SGHRS and CDR2 YFSETQ. The CDR3 is 13 residues long. The sequence came from a woman of 80 years or more with active or convalescent COVID-19. V is TRBV5-1 and J is TRBJ1-1; D perhaps matches TRBD1 (5 bases). The specimen sequenced was peripheral blood. CDR3 loop: CASEQGSGTEAFF. The CDR3 nucleotides read TGCGCCAGCGAGCAGGGATCCGGCACTGAAGCTTTCTTT.